This T cell receptor (beta chain) came from a study of PD-1 blockade in classical Hodgkin lymphoma. Study conclusions and caveats: TCR diversity in CD4+, not CD8+, cells rose significantly by C4D1.

With regard to this clone: The antigen remains undetermined.

Germline CDR1 reads MNHNS; CDR2 reads SASEGT. This CDR3 contains 13 residues. V was trimmed by 8 bases and J by 6 bases, leaving 16 bases between them. Here immunoSEQ multiplex PCR was the method, and the copy in TCRdb shows in-frame clones only, minus some. The sample has fewer than 30,000 clones; around 78% are singletons. Following autologous stem cell transplantation, relapse occurred in every patient, and exposure to brentuximab vedotin varied. This clonotype originated in a human donor with classical Hodgkin lymphoma. The sample here was peripheral blood mononuclear cells (PBMCs), taken before the second cycle of nivolumab. J is TRBJ1-1 and V is TRBV6-1; D possibly corresponds to TRBD1 (5 bases). The CDR3 region has the DNA TGTGCCAGCGAGAGGGGTAGTGAGGCTGAAGCTTTCTTT. Protein product: CASERGSEAEAFF.